The rows below give T cell receptor beta chains drawn from one sample of a study of beta chain features in type 1 diabetes. The assay was immunoSEQ multiplex PCR, and TCRdb's table has in-frame clones only and misses some. The sample holds under 200,000 clones; around 8.6% are singletons and the top ten take more than 0.5%. The sample comprised central memory CD4+ T cells from blood. The receptor set was obtained from a woman aged 18-35 years with type 1 diabetes. CDR3s include the opening cysteine and the closing phenylalanine or tryptophan. Fields, in order: clone size, D gene, J gene, V gene, CDR3 protein, CDR3 DNA. A D gene is named only where the DNA matches it firmly. Clone size is stated in some rows and not others, as once, few, many or a class when expanded.

clone_size: few; d_call: .; j_call: TRBJ1-5; v_call: TRBV15; cdr3_aa: CATSRGRGIGQPQHF; cdr3_nt: TGTGCCACCAGCAGGGGGAGGGGAATCGGTCAGCCCCAGCATTTT
clone_size: few; d_call: .; j_call: TRBJ2-1; v_call: TRBV30; cdr3_aa: CAWRGGEPGSYNEQFF; cdr3_nt: TGTGCCTGGAGGGGTGGGGAGCCGGGGTCCTACAATGAGCAGTTCTTC
clone_size: .; d_call: .; j_call: TRBJ2-5; v_call: TRBV2; cdr3_aa: CASSYAETQYF; cdr3_nt: TGTGCCAGCAGTTACGCGGAGACCCAGTACTTC
clone_size: few; d_call: .; j_call: TRBJ2-5; v_call: TRBV5-1; cdr3_aa: CASRDQRIQETQYF; cdr3_nt: TGCGCCAGCAGAGATCAGCGGATCCAAGAGACCCAGTACTTC
clone_size: .; d_call: TRBD2; j_call: TRBJ2-5; v_call: TRBV11-2; cdr3_aa: CASSLGGKETQYF; cdr3_nt: TGTGCCAGCAGCTTGGGGGGGAAAGAGACCCAGTACTTC
clone_size: .; d_call: TRBD2; j_call: TRBJ2-1; v_call: TRBV18; cdr3_aa: CASSPNGGRSEQFF; cdr3_nt: TGTGCCAGCTCACCGAACGGGGGGAGGAGTGAGCAGTTCTTC
clone_size: .; d_call: .; j_call: TRBJ1-2; v_call: TRBV7-9; cdr3_aa: CASSSLQGHGYTF; cdr3_nt: TGTGCCAGCAGCTCTCTCCAGGGGCATGGCTACACCTTC
clone_size: .; d_call: .; j_call: TRBJ2-1; v_call: TRBV6-1; cdr3_aa: CASSARVYNEQFF; cdr3_nt: TGTGCCAGCAGTGCCAGGGTCTACAATGAGCAGTTCTTC
clone_size: .; d_call: .; j_call: TRBJ1-2; v_call: TRBV4-3; cdr3_aa: CASSQGTRGYGYTF; cdr3_nt: TGCGCCAGCAGCCAAGGTACCAGGGGATATGGCTACACCTTC
clone_size: .; d_call: .; j_call: TRBJ2-5; v_call: TRBV28; cdr3_aa: CASSSPLMEETQYF; cdr3_nt: TGTGCCAGCAGTTCGCCTCTCATGGAGGAGACCCAGTACTTC
clone_size: few; d_call: .; j_call: TRBJ2-2; v_call: TRBV9; cdr3_aa: CASSSRDRPPTGELFF; cdr3_nt: TGTGCCAGCAGCTCGCGGGACCGCCCTCCGACCGGGGAGCTGTTTTTT